A selection of T cell receptor beta chains follows, all from one sample in a study of cytomegalovirus exposure and HLA in healthy donors. Assay used: immunoSEQ multiplex PCR; TCRdb lists only in-frame clones, some missing. The sample data list 75,000 to 85,000 clones. Sequenced material: PBMCs. The receptors here all came from a man younger than 35 in good health and CMV-seropositive. The CDR3 runs from the conserved cysteine through the conserved F or W. The order of the fields is J gene, CDR3 length, V gene, CDR3 protein.

>TRBJ2-2|15|TRBV15
CATSRDRGEPGELFF
>TRBJ2-1|13|TRBV11-2
CASSLRGHNEQFF
>TRBJ2-3|16|TRBV2
CASSERTSGLRDTQYF
>TRBJ2-3|15|TRBV19
CASSPGQGAADTQYF
>TRBJ2-3|16|TRBV28
CASSRGTSGRIDTQYF
>TRBJ1-4|15|TRBV5-6
CASSSPQGINEKLFF
>TRBJ2-2|21|TRBV19
CASSIRSWASGRLVNTGELFF
>TRBJ2-1|12|TRBV6-5
CASSSQYNEQFF
>TRBJ1-1|16|TRBV19
CASRSTGVFEDTEAFF
>TRBJ2-7|17|TRBV18
CASSPPRDRGTRNEQYF
>TRBJ2-7|16|TRBV29-1
CSVERAGGGGVYEQYF
>TRBJ1-6|13|TRBV27
CASSYQGGSPLHF
>TRBJ2-2|15|TRBV7-9
CASAFGTSGAGELFF
>TRBJ1-2|13|TRBV30
CAWREGSNYGYTF
>TRBJ2-1|13|TRBV7-3
CASSLYRLNEQFF
>TRBJ1-1|13|TRBV5-1
CASSLKEGVEAFF
>TRBJ1-3|15|TRBV18
CASSPKTGPGNTIYF
>TRBJ2-7|14|TRBV28
CASNMAGGSYEQYF
>TRBJ1-5|16|TRBV5-1
CASSLIRSNRSRPQHF
>TRBJ1-2|13|TRBV5-1
CASSSLQGDGYTF
>TRBJ1-1|15|TRBV27
CASSIRDRSPAEAFF
>TRBJ1-1|15|TRBV30
CASAGQGQGYTEAFF
>TRBJ2-2|15|TRBV28
CASSSVTANTGELFF
>TRBJ2-5|14|TRBV30
CAWLGTSGPETQYF